What follows are 9 T cell receptor beta chains derived from one specimen sequenced in a study. MiXCR was run by TCRdb on the 5' RACE reads, yielding one entry per CDR3 protein. The sample includes tens of thousands of distinct CDR3 sequences, about 28% of them seen just once. Sample: tumor-infiltrating memory CD4+ T cells sorted from the breast tumor. This sample's subset: memory CD4+ T cells, CD4+CD45RO+CD25-. Receptors were obtained from a female donor with breast cancer.

The chain has TRBV9 and TRBJ2-7, with D perhaps TRBD2 (6 bases). With 4 bases removed from V and 2 bases from J, the gap between germline ends came to 19 bases. The CDR3 length is 16 residues. CDR1 SGDLS and CDR2 YYNGEE come from the germline V gene. The CDR3: CASSPLAGTSPYEQYF. CDR3 nucleotide sequence: TGTGCCAGCAGCCCCCTCGCGGGAACCAGCCCCTACGAGCAGTACTTC.

V usage is TRBV7-2 and J usage is TRBJ1-2; TRBD1 matches at 8 bases. This CDR3 is 15 amino acids long. From germline, CDR1 is SGHTA and CDR2 FQGNSA. With 5 bases clipped from V and 6 bases from J, the junction kept 11 bases outside the gene matches. The CDR3 DNA reads TGTGCCAGCAGCGATACCGGACAGGGATGGGATGGCTACACCTTC. Translation: CASSDTGQGWDGYTF.

In its sample, this clonotype was seen a few times. This rearrangement joins TRBV28 to TRBJ2-3; D gene ambiguous. The germline V gene has CDR1 MDHEN and CDR2 SYDVKM. Trimming shortened V by 5 bases and J by 0 bases, and 9 bases separated the two germline ends. The CDR3 sequence is 14 residues long. As DNA, the CDR3 is TGTGCCAGCAGTCGTGGGTCTAGCACAGATACGCAGTATTTT. This gives the protein CASSRGSSTDTQYF. The whole variable domain, filled in from reference TRBV28 and TRBJ2-3, reads DVKVTQSSRYLVKRTGEKVFLECVQDMDHENMFWYRQDPGLGLRLIYFSYDVKMKEKGDIPEGYSVSREKKERFSLILESASTNQTSMYLCASSRGSSTDTQYFGPGTRLTVL.

The chain carries TRBV6-6 and TRBJ1-1; D is ambiguous. The V end lost 2 bases, the J end lost 11 bases, and 12 bases lay between the germline ends. The V gene's germline CDR1 is MNHNY and CDR2 SVGAGI (reference sequence). The CDR3 extends over 12 amino acids. In nucleotides, the CDR3 is TGTGCCAGCAGTTACGACCTCGCCAGGGCTTTCTTT. It encodes CASSYDLARAFF.

This chain connects TRBV20-1 to TRBJ2-3, with TRBD2 as a possible D gene (5 bases). Germline CDR1 reads DFQATT; CDR2 reads SNEGSKA (reference sequence). The CDR3 is 15 residues long. The V gene lost 5 bases and the J gene lost 5 bases, with 20 bases spanning the gap. CDR3 loop: CSAVPLARGEDTQYF. The DNA for the CDR3 is TGCAGTGCTGTCCCCCTAGCCCGTGGGGAAGATACGCAGTATTTT.

The J gene is TRBJ2-7, the V gene TRBV6-5, with 8 bases fitting TRBD1. The CDR3 has 16 residues. Germline V gene sequence: CDR1 MNHEY, CDR2 SVGAGI. V trimming: 5 bases; J trimming: 3 bases; junction bases outside the gene matches: 12. The CDR3, as DNA: TGTGCCAGCAGTCCCACCGGGACAGGATATAACTACGAGCAGTACTTC. This codes for CASSPTGTGYNYEQYF.

This chain links TRBV4-3 with TRBJ1-5; D is possibly TRBD1 (6 bases). This CDR3 contains 15 residues. Germline lookup yields CDR1 LGHNA and CDR2 YSLEER. Trimming took 0 bases from V and 9 from J, leaving 15 bases between them. The CDR3 loop is CASSQDVRGSRPQHF. CDR3 DNA: TGCGCCAGCAGCCAAGATGTGAGGGGGAGTCGGCCCCAGCATTTT.

This chain uses TRBV6-1 with TRBJ1-1, with D unresolved. The germline V gene has CDR1 MNHNS and CDR2 SASEGT. V was shortened by 2 bases and J by 6 bases, with 10 bases between the two germline ends. The CDR3 is 13 amino acids. CDR3 DNA sequence: TGTGCCAGCAGTGAAAGAGCAGATTCTGAAGCTTTCTTT. This codes for CASSERADSEAFF.

The chain recombines TRBV20-1 with TRBJ2-1; D unclear. The germline V gene has CDR1 DFQATT and CDR2 SNEGSKA (reference sequence). This CDR3 is 14 amino acids long. Trimming removed 0 bases at V and 10 bases at J, with 16 bases between. For the CDR3, the DNA is TGCAGTGCTAGAGATCTCAGACCTTACCGGGAGCAGTTCTTC. Its protein product is CSARDLRPYREQFF.